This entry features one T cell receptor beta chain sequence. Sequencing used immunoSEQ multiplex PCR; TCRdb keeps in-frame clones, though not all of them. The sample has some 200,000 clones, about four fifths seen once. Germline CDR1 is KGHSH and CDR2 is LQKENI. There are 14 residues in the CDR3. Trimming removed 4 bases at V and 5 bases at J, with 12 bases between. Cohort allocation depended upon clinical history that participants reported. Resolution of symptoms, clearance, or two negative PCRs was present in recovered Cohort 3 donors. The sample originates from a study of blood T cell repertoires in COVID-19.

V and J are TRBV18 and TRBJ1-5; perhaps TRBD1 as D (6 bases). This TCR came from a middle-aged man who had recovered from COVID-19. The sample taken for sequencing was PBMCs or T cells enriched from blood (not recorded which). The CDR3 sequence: CASSLYRADQPQHF. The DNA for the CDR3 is TGTGCCAGCTCACTATACAGGGCTGATCAGCCCCAGCATTTT.